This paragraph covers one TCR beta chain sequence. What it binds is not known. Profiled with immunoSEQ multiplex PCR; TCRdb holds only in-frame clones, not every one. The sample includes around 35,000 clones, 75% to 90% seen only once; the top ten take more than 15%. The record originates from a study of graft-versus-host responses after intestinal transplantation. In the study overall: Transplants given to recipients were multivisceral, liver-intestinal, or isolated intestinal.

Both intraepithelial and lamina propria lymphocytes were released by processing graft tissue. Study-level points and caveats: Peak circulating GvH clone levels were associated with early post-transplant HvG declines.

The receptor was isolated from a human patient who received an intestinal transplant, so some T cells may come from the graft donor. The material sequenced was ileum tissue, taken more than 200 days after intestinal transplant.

The CDR3 region is CASSQQTGKQFF. In DNA, the CDR3 is TGTGCCAGCAGCCAGCAGACAGGGAAGCAGTTCTTC. The V call is TRBV6-5, the J call TRBJ2-1, with 7 bases aligning to TRBD1. The J segment lost 11 bases and the V segment lost 6 bases, leaving 7 bases of the junction unmatched. In germline, CDR1 is MNHEY, CDR2 SVGAGI. The CDR3 loop spans 12 amino acids.